The 11 T cell receptor beta chains presented below share a single source sample, sequenced in a study of blood T cells in healthy people across ages. A J-beta primer mix and a sample-barcoded 5' primer were used in a second PCR of about 7 to 12 cycles. TCRdb recomputed calls from the 5' RACE reads with MiXCR, one row per CDR3 protein. The table has under 1,000,000 distinct CDR3 sequences, 36% seen once. The sample taken for sequencing was blood. These receptors were obtained from a man between 18 and 35 years old in good health.

This chain joins TRBV20-1 and TRBJ1-2; a weak D match, TRBD1 (5 bases). The V end lost 6 bases, the J end lost 8 bases, and 13 bases lay between the germline ends. In germline, CDR1 is DFQATT, CDR2 SNEGSKA (reference sequence). CDR3 size: 11 residues. The CDR3 here is CSAHDGGGYTF. The CDR3 bases are TGCAGTGCCCACGACGGGGGGGGCTACACCTTC.

Written as DNA, the CDR3 is TGTGCCAGCAGACTCTTCCTTTGGGGACTAGCGGGGGACTACAATGAGCAGTTCTTC. This gives the protein CASRLFLWGLAGDYNEQFF. The chain recombines TRBV4-2 with TRBJ2-1; 14 bases match TRBD2. The CDR3 is 19 amino acids. In germline, CDR1 is LGHNA, CDR2 YNFKEQ. With 6 bases clipped from V and 3 bases from J, the junction kept 13 bases outside the gene matches.

The V and J genes are TRBV7-2 and TRBJ1-1; 11 bases agree with TRBD1. V lost 6 bases and J lost 7; bases outside the gene matches: 13. Germline assignment: CDR1 SGHTA and CDR2 FQGNSA. The CDR3 is 16 residues long. Written as DNA, the CDR3 is TGTGCCAGCAGACGTCCCGGGACAGGGGGGGGAGGTGAAGCTTTCTTT. This translates into CASRRPGTGGGGEAFF.

Written as DNA, the CDR3 is TGTGCCAGCAGCTTACCGGGAAACACCATATATTTT. It is translated as CASSLPGNTIYF. The chain couples TRBV7-9 to TRBJ1-3; unclear D gene. Trimming took 2 bases from V and 4 from J, leaving 3 bases between them. Germline CDR1 is SEHNR and CDR2 is FQNEAQ (reference sequence). The CDR3 is made up of 12 amino acids.

This clonotype has only a few counts. A much larger clone sits a single nucleotide away, making a read error possible. The V and J genes are TRBV10-3 and TRBJ2-7; unclear D gene. Germline V gene data show CDR1 as ENHRY and CDR2 as SYGVKD. The CDR3 loop spans 13 amino acids. The CDR3 is CTISESFRDEQYF. The DNA for the CDR3 is TGTACCATCAGTGAGTCTTTCCGTGACGAGCAGTACTTC.

This chain joins TRBV6-2 or TRBV6-3 and TRBJ1-5, with D unclear. V was shortened by 6 bases and J by 7 bases, with 19 bases between the two germline ends. This CDR3 spans 15 amino acids. Germline loops: CDR1 MNHEY, CDR2 SVGEGT. CDR3 sequence reads: CASSPSHRLNQPQHF. The CDR3 DNA sequence: TGTGCCAGCAGCCCATCCCATCGGTTAAACCAGCCCCAGCATTTT.

This clonotype has a count of ten or more. The V gene is TRBV20-1, the J gene TRBJ2-3, with D unresolved. Germline CDR1 and CDR2: DFQATT and SNEGSKA (reference sequence). Trimming cost V 0 bases and J 1 base, with 14 bases left between them. The CDR3 is made up of 16 amino acids. The DNA of the CDR3 is TGCAGTGCTAGAGACAGACCCGCTACAGGCACAGATACGCAGTATTTT. This gives the protein CSARDRPATGTDTQYF.

This chain links TRBV5-6 with TRBJ1-2; 8 bases are shared with TRBD1. Trimming at V came to 4 bases and at J to 6 bases, leaving 8 bases not matched to a gene. There are 14 residues in the CDR3. Germline loops: CDR1 SGHDT, CDR2 YYEEEE. In nucleotides, the CDR3 is TGTGCCAGCAGCGGTCGGACAGGGATTAATGGCTACACCTTC. It codes for CASSGRTGINGYTF. Drawing the rest from reference TRBV5-6 and TRBJ1-2, the complete variable domain is DAGVTQSPTHLIKTRGQQVTLRCSPKSGHDTVSWYQQALGQGPQFIFQYYEEEERQRGNFPDRFSGHQFPNYSSELNVNALLLGDSALYLCASSGRTGINGYTFGSGTRLTVV.

A word on this clonotype: This may be a read error, as it is one base from a much larger clone. CDR3 amino acids: CSGAINKNGNQPQHF. The DNA for the CDR3 is TGCAGTGGCGCCATAAACAAGAATGGCAATCAGCCCCAGCATTTT. The chain is built from TRBV20-1 and TRBJ1-5; D call uncertain. The CDR3 contains 15 residues. Trimming left V 7 bases short and J 2 bases short, with 18 bases between. In germline, CDR1 is DFQATT, CDR2 SNEGSKA (reference sequence).

The rearrangement links TRBV29-1 to TRBJ2-3; no firm D call. Germline V gene lookup returns CDR1 SQVTM and CDR2 ANQGSEA. There are 14 residues in the CDR3. Trimming cost V 3 bases and J 2 bases, with 12 bases left between them. Here the CDR3 reads CSVDRAWPTDTQYF. In DNA, the CDR3 is TGCAGCGTTGATAGGGCCTGGCCCACAGATACGCAGTATTTT.

The DNA of the CDR3 is TGTGCCAGCAGCTCCGAACCGGGACAGGGATTCTCCTACGAGCAGTACTTC. Its translation is CASSSEPGQGFSYEQYF. The chain employs TRBV7-9 and TRBJ2-7; TRBD1 agrees at 9 bases. In germline, CDR1 is SEHNR, CDR2 FQNEAQ (reference sequence). The ends lost 4 bases at V and 0 bases at J; junction bases unmatched: 10. The CDR3 totals 17 residues. The full variable domain, completed using reference TRBV7-9 and TRBJ2-7, is DTGVSQNPRHKITKRGQNVTFRCDPISEHNRLYWYRQTLGQGPEFLTYFQNEAQLEKSRLLSDRFSAERPKGSFSTLEIQRTEQGDSAMYLCASSSEPGQGFSYEQYFGPGTRLTVT.